Shown below are 5 T cell receptor beta chains from a single sample sequenced in a study of blood T cell repertoires in COVID-19. Some clones are missing from TCRdb's copy, which holds only in-frame ones; the method was immunoSEQ multiplex PCR. The sample lists roughly 150,000 clones; roughly 80% were seen once. The specimen sequenced was peripheral blood. Receptors were obtained from a woman aged 80 or older with acute or convalescent COVID-19.

A few counts support this clone. This chain uses TRBV5-5 with TRBJ1-6; D might be TRBD1 (6 bases). Germline V CDR1 and CDR2: SGHKS, YYEKEE (reference sequence). The CDR3 extends over 16 amino acids. The V and J ends lost 0 bases and 5 bases respectively, with 12 bases between them. The CDR3 region has the DNA TGTGCCAGCAGCTTGGTAGGCAGGGGAAATAATTCACCCCTCCACTTT. Translation: CASSLVGRGNNSPLHF.

This clone was detected only once. The chain combines TRBV18 with TRBJ1-1, with a tentative D call TRBD1 (5 bases). CDR3 length equals 15 residues. The V and J ends lost 2 bases and 4 bases respectively, with 14 bases between them. The V gene's germline CDR1 is KGHSH and CDR2 LQKENI. The CDR3 DNA is TGTGCCAGCTCACCAGCGATGGAGGGACTCACTGAAGCTTTCTTT. This encodes CASSPAMEGLTEAFF.

Of note for this clone: Other DNA sequences in this sample translate to the same CDR3. V gene TRBV5-1 combines with J gene TRBJ1-4; D gene unclear. CDR1 SGHRS and CDR2 YFSETQ come from the germline V gene. V lost 3 bases to trimming and J lost 4 bases, with 10 bases between them. The CDR3 contains 14 residues. Here the CDR3 reads CASSSGRGNEKLFF. The CDR3 DNA sequence: TGCGCCAGCAGCTCCGGACGGGGTAATGAAAAACTGTTTTTT.

CDR3 amino acids: CASSLEGQLNTEAFF. The CDR3 DNA follows: TGCGCCAGCAGCTTGGAGGGACAGCTCAACACTGAAGCTTTCTTT. This chain joins TRBV5-1 and TRBJ1-1; TRBD1 agrees at 7 bases. Trimming cost V 0 bases and J 2 bases; bases outside gene matches: 4. The V gene's germline CDR1 is SGHRS and CDR2 YFSETQ. The CDR3 has 15 amino acids.

At least ten counts were recorded for this clone. The CDR3 reads CASSSKGGLNANVLTF. CDR3 sequence (DNA): TGTGCCAGCAGCTCCAAAGGAGGTCTGAACGCCAACGTCCTGACTTTC. This chain links TRBV7-3 with TRBJ2-6; weak D call: TRBD2 (5 bases). The CDR3 contains 16 residues. Germline lookup yields CDR1 SGHTA and CDR2 FQGTGA. V lost 4 bases and J 7 bases, leaving 17 bases between the germline ends.